This record concerns one TCR beta chain sequence. Original analysis: It was from reference gene primer amplification that nucleated cell counts were estimated. Clones were sequenced by immunoSEQ multiplex PCR, and TCRdb holds only the in-frame ones, with some missing. The V and J calls and the clone size are those of that table, but D and trimming were determined from the DNA. The repertoire holds about 130,000 clones, with around 79% as singletons. This entry is derived from a study of blood T cell repertoires in COVID-19. About the research overall: There were acute and convalescent COVID-19 samples, and they came from the United States, Italy and Spain.

The CDR3 sequence is 15 residues long. Germline V gene lookup returns CDR1 MDHEN and CDR2 SYDVKM. The ends lost 6 bases at V and 4 bases at J; junction bases unmatched: 10. It was during active infection that Seattle patients were enrolled and then longitudinally followed. This sequence was found in a woman in her 70s with COVID-19, enrolled during active disease. The sequencing sample was made of peripheral blood. The chain carries TRBV28 and TRBJ2-3, with TRBD2 identical over 7 bases. DNA for the CDR3: TGTGCCAGCAGGGGGGAGGGAGGTGGCGCAGATACGCAGTATTTT. Residues: CASRGEGGGADTQYF. Full variable domain (missing parts from reference TRBV28 and TRBJ2-3): DVKVTQSSRYLVKRTGEKVFLECVQDMDHENMFWYRQDPGLGLRLIYFSYDVKMKEKGDIPEGYSVSREKKERFSLILESASTNQTSMYLCASRGEGGGADTQYFGPGTRLTVL.